The next 7 T cell receptor beta chains were all read from a single sample in a study of T cell changes during pregnancy in multiple sclerosis. This table comes from immunoSEQ multiplex PCR, and its TCRdb copy is limited to in-frame clones, with some not included. The top ten hold 2.5% of the sample, which has roughly 60,000 clones, approximately 96% seen once. The sequences come from CD8+ T cells from peripheral blood mononuclear cells, collected after pregnancy. The source of these receptors is a female donor with multiple sclerosis, enrolled in a pregnancy study.

The chain uses TRBV7-9 and TRBJ2-3; 7 bases fit TRBD2. CDR1 and CDR2 (germline): SEHNR, FQNEAQ (reference sequence). The CDR3 has 15 amino acids. J was trimmed by 6 bases and V by 3 bases; bases with no gene match: 9. The CDR3 sequence: CASSFPQRGGDTQYF. In nucleotides, the CDR3 is TGTGCCAGCAGCTTCCCCCAGCGGGGAGGCGATACGCAGTATTTT.

The sample holds one count of this clone. The V and J genes are TRBV9 and TRBJ2-5; the match to TRBD2 covers 11 bases. J lost 3 bases, V lost 1 base, and 5 bases had no gene match. The CDR3 contains 16 residues. Germline V gene sequence: CDR1 SGDLS, CDR2 YYNGEE. For the CDR3, the DNA is TGTGCCAGCAGCGTATGGATGACTAGCGGGGAAGAGACCCAGTACTTC. It specifies CASSVWMTSGEETQYF.

The chain recombines TRBV15 with TRBJ1-4; 8 nucleotides agree with TRBD1. CDR3 length: 12 residues. V shed 9 bases, J shed 5 bases, and the junction held 2 bases outside the gene matches. Germline V gene sequence: CDR1 LNHNV, CDR2 YYDKDF (reference sequence). The CDR3 region is CATRTGNEKLFF. The CDR3 DNA reads TGTGCCACTAGGACAGGGAATGAAAAACTGTTTTTT.

The chain is built from TRBV6-1 and TRBJ1-5; D uncertain. The V gene's germline CDR1 is MNHNS and CDR2 SASEGT. The CDR3 contains 16 residues. The V gene lost 3 bases and the J gene lost 3 bases, with 15 bases spanning the gap. CDR3 DNA: TGTGCCAGCAGTGATCCTAGCAGGATATACAATCAGCCCCAGCATTTT. Its protein is CASSDPSRIYNQPQHF.

The CDR3 DNA is TGTGCCAGCAGTTACTCCATCCAGGGGAACGAGCAGTACTTC. Amino acid sequence: CASSYSIQGNEQYF. This chain uses TRBV6-5 with TRBJ2-7; the D gene is possibly TRBD1 (6 bases). CDR1 is MNHEY and CDR2 is SVGAGI in the germline V gene. V shed 0 bases and J shed 5 bases, with 11 bases lying between them. CDR3 size: 14 residues.

The V call is TRBV6-5, the J call TRBJ1-1; D is undetermined. Germline V gives CDR1 MNHEY, CDR2 SVGAGI. The V gene lost 0 bases and the J gene lost 10 bases, with 12 bases spanning the gap. This CDR3 contains 13 residues. The CDR3 region is CASSYSIGLGAFF. Here the CDR3 DNA reads TGTGCCAGCAGTTACTCGATTGGGCTGGGAGCTTTCTTT.

The chain links TRBV29-1 to TRBJ2-1, with TRBD2 matching over 14 bases. The length of the CDR3 is 19 residues. Germline CDR1 and CDR2: SQVTM and ANQGSEA. V gave up 1 base and J gave up 0 bases; unmatched junction bases: 8. CDR3 residues: CSVEVGLAGGTSSYNEQFF. DNA for the CDR3: TGCAGCGTTGAAGTCGGACTAGCGGGAGGCACGAGCTCCTACAATGAGCAGTTCTTC.